The entry below describes one T cell receptor beta chain. Germline CDR1 and CDR2: SEHNR and FQNEAQ (reference sequence). The V and J ends lost 5 bases and 9 bases, in that order; junction bases with no gene match: 16. The CDR3 length is 15 residues. This sample was included in a study of blood T cell repertoires in COVID-19. Sequenced by immunoSEQ multiplex PCR; TCRdb stores in-frame clones only, minus some. Here the sample spans approximately 290,000 clones, about nine tenths being singletons. The TCR was taken from a woman aged 60-75 years with acute or convalescent COVID-19. The chain links TRBV7-9 to TRBJ2-7; 7 bases match TRBD1. The sequencing sample was made of peripheral blood. The CDR3 sequence is CASSPNDRAQVGQYF. The DNA for the CDR3 is TGTGCCAGCAGCCCAAACGACAGGGCTCAGGTAGGGCAGTACTTC.